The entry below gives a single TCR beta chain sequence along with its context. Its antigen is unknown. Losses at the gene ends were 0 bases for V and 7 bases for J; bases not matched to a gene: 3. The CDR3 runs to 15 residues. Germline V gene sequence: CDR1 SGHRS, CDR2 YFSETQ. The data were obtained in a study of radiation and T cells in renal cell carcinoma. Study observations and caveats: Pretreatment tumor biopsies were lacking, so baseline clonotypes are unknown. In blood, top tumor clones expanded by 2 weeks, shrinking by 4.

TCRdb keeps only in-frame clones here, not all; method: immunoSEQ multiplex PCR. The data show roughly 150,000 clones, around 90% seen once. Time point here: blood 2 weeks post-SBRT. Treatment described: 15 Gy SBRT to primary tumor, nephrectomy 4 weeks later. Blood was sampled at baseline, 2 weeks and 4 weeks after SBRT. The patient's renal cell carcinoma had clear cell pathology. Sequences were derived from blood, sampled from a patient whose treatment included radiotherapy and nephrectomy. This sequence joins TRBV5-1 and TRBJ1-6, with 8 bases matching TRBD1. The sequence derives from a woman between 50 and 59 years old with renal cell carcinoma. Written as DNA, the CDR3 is TGCGCCAGCAGCTTGGCAGGGGGCGGGAATTCACCCCTCCACTTT. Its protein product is CASSLAGGGNSPLHF.